This TCR beta chain was captured in a study of long-term antiretroviral therapy in people with HIV. Overall study findings and caveats: Versus controls, repertoires in people with HIV had narrower CDR3 length ranges. After ART, diversity increased yet remained lower than transplant donor controls. The study collected blood between 2004 and 2017, possibly under older ART regimens. Clones showing expansion before ART dominated the repertoire at all time points.

The authors ran the immunoSEQ assay, v3.0, at survey level. Clones were read by immunoSEQ multiplex PCR, and TCRdb kept only the in-frame ones, dropping some. The repertoire holds tens of thousands of clones, just under 90% seen once, with 7.5% to 10% in the top ten. The CDR3 loop spans 17 amino acids. V dropped 5 bases and J dropped 7 bases, with 24 bases sitting between them. Germline lookup yields CDR1 SGHVS and CDR2 FNYEAQ. Worth noting for this clone: What it binds is unknown.

The specimen comprised unsorted PBMCs, sampled 3.2 years before starting antiretroviral therapy. V gene TRBV7-6 combines with J gene TRBJ2-1; a weak D match, TRBD1 (6 bases). The receptor's source is a man over 45 with HIV. The CDR3 loop is CASSPWGQGLLANEQFF. CDR3 nucleotides: TGTGCCAGCAGCCCCTGGGGGCAGGGCTTGTTGGCTAATGAGCAGTTCTTC.